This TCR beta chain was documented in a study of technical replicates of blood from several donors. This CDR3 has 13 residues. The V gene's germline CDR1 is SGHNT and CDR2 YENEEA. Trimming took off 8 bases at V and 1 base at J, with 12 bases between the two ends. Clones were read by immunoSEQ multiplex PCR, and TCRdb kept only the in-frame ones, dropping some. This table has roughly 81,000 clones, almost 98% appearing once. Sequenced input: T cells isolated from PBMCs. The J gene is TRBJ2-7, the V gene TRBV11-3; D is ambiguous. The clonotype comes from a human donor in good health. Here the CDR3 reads CASSGGGSYEQYF. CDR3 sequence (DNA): TGTGCCAGCTCCGGCGGCGGTTCCTACGAGCAGTACTTC.